The 25 T cell receptor beta chains below were found in one sample sequenced in a study of shared clonotypes between healthy human individuals. TCRdb keeps only in-frame clones here, not all; method: immunoSEQ multiplex PCR. The data contain about 480,000 clones, roughly 85% of them seen just once; the ten biggest clones take up under 15%. The sample taken for sequencing was PBMCs. The receptors were sampled from a woman aged 35 to 49 in good health. Some clones in this sample may be carry-over from other donors' samples.

This clone was seen many times. The rearrangement links TRBV5-1 to TRBJ1-1; 7 bases are a match to TRBD1. The V gene end was trimmed by 5 bases and the J gene end by 8 bases; junction bases not matched to a gene: 12. The CDR3 length is 14 residues. Germline-derived CDR1 and CDR2 are SGHRS and YFSETQ. The CDR3 coding sequence is TGCGCCAGCAGTTGGACAGGAGGGTCTGGGGAAGCTTTCTTT. Translating it yields CASSWTGGSGEAFF.

About this clone: A much more abundant neighbour one base away suggests this may be a read error. This sequence joins TRBV5-8 and TRBJ1-5; 8 bases align to TRBD1. From germline, CDR1 is SGHTS and CDR2 YDEGEE. The CDR3 length is 14 residues. Trimming cost V 4 bases and J 5 bases; bases outside gene matches: 5. As DNA, the CDR3 is TGTGCCAGCAGCCGCGGACAGGGCGATCAGCCCCAGCATTTT. Translating gives CASSRGQGDQPQHF.

As regards this clone: At one boundary the junction diverges from the germline segment, which might be a read error. The same CDR3 also results from other DNA sequences found in this sample. V usage is TRBV5-6 and J usage is TRBJ2-1; 12 bases map to TRBD2. Per germline, CDR1 SGHDT and CDR2 YYEEEE. The CDR3 runs to 14 residues. CDR3 in DNA: TGCGCCAGCCAGGGGACTAGCGGGCTTAATGAGCAGTTCTTC. This encodes CASQGTSGLNEQFF.

The chain has TRBV5-4 and TRBJ2-7; no clear D gene. The CDR3 has 16 residues. Germline-derived CDR1 and CDR2 are SGHNT and YYREEE (reference sequence). V was trimmed by 0 bases and J by 3 bases, leaving 16 bases between them. In DNA form, the CDR3 reads TGTGCCAGCAGCTTGGGGATTGCGCCGTCGGGCTACGAGCAGTACTTC. This codes for CASSLGIAPSGYEQYF.

The rearrangement joins TRBV4-3 to TRBJ2-1, with 10 nucleotides matching TRBD2. Germline assignment: CDR1 LGHNA and CDR2 YSLEER. The V segment lost 2 bases and the J segment 9 bases; nucleotides outside the gene matches: 1. The CDR3 runs to 13 residues. CDR3 sequence: CASSQPSGGEQFF. The DNA of the CDR3 is TGCGCCAGCAGCCAACCTAGCGGGGGTGAGCAGTTCTTC.

This clone was recorded at least ten times. The identical CDR3 is also encoded by other nucleotide sequences in the sample. This chain connects TRBV19 to TRBJ1-5, with D possibly being TRBD1 (6 bases). V shed 6 bases and J shed 3 bases, with 12 bases lying between them. CDR3 length equals 14 residues. Germline V gives CDR1 LNHDA, CDR2 SQIVND (reference sequence). The CDR3 region is CASSSNRANQPQHF. For the CDR3, the DNA is TGTGCCAGTAGCTCTAACAGGGCCAATCAGCCCCAGCATTTT.

The genes are TRBV18 and TRBJ1-1, with D unclear. Germline V gene sequence: CDR1 KGHSH, CDR2 LQKENI. This CDR3 spans 14 amino acids. Trimming removed 0 bases at V and 4 bases at J, with 9 bases between. CDR3 nucleotide sequence: TGTGCCAGCTCACCACCAGGGCTGGGCACTGAAGCTTTCTTT. This encodes CASSPPGLGTEAFF. The entire variable domain, with the rest obtained from reference TRBV18 and TRBJ1-1, is as follows: NAGVMQNPRHLVRRRGQEARLRCSPMKGHSHVYWYRQLPEEGLKFMVYLQKENIIDESGMPKERFSAEFPKEGPSILRIQQVVRGDSAAYFCASSPPGLGTEAFFGQGTRLTVV.

The V gene is TRBV19, the J gene TRBJ1-5; 9 positions agree with TRBD1. V was clipped by 6 bases and J by 2 bases; unmatched bases: 5. This CDR3 region has 15 residues. Germline V lookup: CDR1 LNHDA, CDR2 SQIVND (reference sequence). The CDR3 coding sequence is TGTGCCAGTAGGAAGGACAGGGGTGGCAATCAGCCCCAGCATTTT. Translation: CASRKDRGGNQPQHF.

This chain connects TRBV28 to TRBJ1-5; no definite D call. The CDR3 runs 17 residues. The V gene lost 4 bases and the J gene lost 2 bases, with 18 bases spanning the gap. Per germline, CDR1 MDHEN and CDR2 SYDVKM. For the CDR3, the DNA is TGTGCCAGCAGTTCCTCCCCCCTTGTGGTGGGCAATCAGCCCCAGCATTTT. It encodes CASSSSPLVVGNQPQHF.

The table lists this clone with a count of one. Here the CDR3 DNA reads TGTGCCAGCAGCTCCCCGACAGGGTATGGCTACACCTTC. Its protein is CASSSPTGYGYTF. The chain recombines TRBV7-3 with TRBJ1-2; the match to TRBD1 covers 7 bases. CDR3 length equals 13 residues. The V gene end was trimmed by 4 bases and the J gene end by 5 bases; junction bases not matched to a gene: 4. CDR1 and CDR2 from the germline V gene are SGHTA and FQGTGA.

This clone was counted between two and nine times. The chain has TRBV29-1 and TRBJ2-1; TRBD2 matches at 10 bases. The CDR3 sequence is 15 residues long. The germline CDR1 and CDR2 sequences are SQVTM and ANQGSEA. J lost 12 bases, V lost 7 bases, and 18 bases had no gene match. CDR3 region: CSAGSSGSSVLGQFF. CDR3 DNA sequence: TGCAGCGCTGGGTCTAGCGGGAGTTCTGTATTGGGGCAGTTCTTC.

The chain carries TRBV29-1 and TRBJ2-1; 13 bases fit TRBD2. The CDR3 sequence is 17 residues long. The junction had 17 bases not matched to a gene; V was cut back by 6 bases and J by 9 bases. Germline V gives CDR1 SQVTM, CDR2 ANQGSEA. The CDR3 spells CSVPGTSGIRVPAEQFF. DNA for the CDR3: TGCAGCGTGCCCGGGACTAGCGGGATCAGGGTCCCTGCTGAGCAGTTCTTC.

This clone was counted between two and nine times. The chain recombines TRBV6-1 with TRBJ1-2; 8 bases align to TRBD1. Germline V CDR1 and CDR2: MNHNS, SASEGT. The CDR3 length is 13 residues. After removal of 11 bases from V and 8 bases from J, the junction contained 13 bases not matched to a gene. The CDR3 spells CAVLGTGGGGYTF. CDR3 DNA: TGTGCCGTCCTCGGTACAGGGGGTGGGGGCTACACCTTC.

This clone was picked up one time. The chain combines TRBV4-2 with TRBJ2-2, with 12 bases matching TRBD2. The V and J ends lost 1 base and 4 bases, in that order; junction bases with no gene match: 7. This CDR3 is built from 18 residues. Germline V lookup: CDR1 LGHNA, CDR2 YNFKEQ. The CDR3 sequence: CASSQGLLAGGGTGELFF. The CDR3, as DNA: TGTGCCAGCAGCCAAGGTCTACTAGCGGGAGGCGGCACCGGGGAGCTGTTTTTT.

This clone is a singleton in its sample. This chain connects TRBV13 to TRBJ2-1, with 7 bases identical to TRBD2. This CDR3 comprises 14 residues. Losses at the gene ends were 8 bases for V and 9 bases for J; bases not matched to a gene: 13. Germline V gene data show CDR1 as PRHDT and CDR2 as FYEKMQ (reference sequence). The CDR3 region is CASGRREGGGEQFF. For the CDR3, the DNA is TGTGCCAGCGGTCGAAGGGAGGGCGGGGGTGAGCAGTTCTTC.

The V gene is TRBV5-4, the J gene TRBJ2-5, with TRBD1 matching over 9 bases. The CDR3 covers 15 residues. The V and J ends lost 4 bases and 4 bases, in that order; junction bases with no gene match: 8. In germline, CDR1 is SGHNT, CDR2 YYREEE (reference sequence). CDR3 coding DNA: TGTGCCAGCAGCCCAGGACAGGGGAGGGGAGAGACCCAGTACTTC. The encoded protein is CASSPGQGRGETQYF. Full variable domain (rest looked up from reference TRBV5-4 and TRBJ2-5): ETGVTQSPTHLIKTRGQQVTLRCSSQSGHNTVSWYQQALGQGPQFIFQYYREEENGRGNFPPRFSGLQFPNYSSELNVNALELDDSALYLCASSPGQGRGETQYFGPGTRLLVL.

This sequence joins TRBV5-1 and TRBJ2-3; the D gene could be TRBD1 or TRBD2 (6 bases each). Germline CDR1 SGHRS, CDR2 YFSETQ. Trimming shortened V by 0 bases and J by 2 bases, and 13 bases separated the two germline ends. CDR3 size: 16 residues. The CDR3 region has the DNA TGCGCCAGCAGCTTGGATGGAGGGGGGTCCACAGATACGCAGTATTTT. It codes for CASSLDGGGSTDTQYF. Based on the CDR3 plus reference TRBV5-1 and TRBJ2-3, the full variable domain is KAGVTQTPRYLIKTRGQQVTLSCSPISGHRSVSWYQQTPGQGLQFLFEYFSETQRNKGNFPGRFSGRQFSNSRSEMNVSTLELGDSALYLCASSLDGGGSTDTQYFGPGTRLTVL.

Points on this clone: At one end, the junction sequence differs from germline, possibly due to a read error. The chain recombines TRBV7-2 with TRBJ2-1; TRBD2 matches 8 bases. Germline V gene sequence: CDR1 SGHTA, CDR2 FQGNSA. There are 15 residues in the CDR3. CDR3 DNA: TGTGCCACGGAACCCCTCGGGCGGGAGGTTAATCCGCAGCTCTTC. Its protein is CATEPLGREVNPQLF.

V usage is TRBV2 and J usage is TRBJ1-5; D gene ambiguous. There are 13 residues in the CDR3. Trimming left V 7 bases short and J 1 base short, with 8 bases between. The germline gives CDR1 SNHLY, CDR2 FYNNEI. CDR3 residues: CASNIGSNQPQHF. CDR3 in DNA: TGTGCCAGCAACATCGGAAGCAATCAGCCCCAGCATTTT.

Comments on this clone: This likely stems from a read error, as it lies one base from a far larger clone. This sample includes further DNA sequences coding for the same CDR3. This chain uses TRBV19 with TRBJ1-2; 9 bases are a match to TRBD1. The CDR3 has 13 amino acids. Per the germline V gene, CDR1 is LNHDA and CDR2 is SQIVND (reference sequence). V lost 6 bases and J lost 8; bases outside the gene matches: 7. The CDR3: CASSSGTGLGYTF. Here the CDR3 DNA reads TGTGCCAGTAGCTCTGGGACAGGGCTCGGCTACACCTTC. The complete variable domain, with remaining parts taken from reference TRBV19 and TRBJ1-2, reads DGGITQSPKYLFRKEGQNVTLSCEQNLNHDAMYWYRQDPGQGLRLIYYSQIVNDFQKGDIAEGYSVSREKKESFPLTVTSAQKNPTAFYLCASSSGTGLGYTFGSGTRLTVV.

The chain employs TRBV28 and TRBJ2-4; 7 bases are a match to TRBD1. Germline CDR1 reads MDHEN; CDR2 reads SYDVKM. The CDR3 runs 14 residues. The V and J ends lost 7 bases and 2 bases, in that order; junction bases with no gene match: 5. The chain's CDR3 is CASNSGGTKNIQYF. The CDR3, as DNA: TGTGCCAGCAACTCAGGGGGAACCAAAAACATTCAGTACTTC.

J is TRBJ1-4 and V is TRBV4-3; 9 nucleotides match TRBD1. V lost 4 bases and J lost 10; bases outside the gene matches: 10. This CDR3 spans 15 amino acids. Germline V gene lookup returns CDR1 LGHNA and CDR2 YSLEER. CDR3 loop: CASSRNTGGYGKLFF. The CDR3 bases are TGCGCCAGCAGCCGGAATACAGGGGGCTACGGAAAACTGTTTTTT.

V is TRBV6-1 and J is TRBJ2-7; 13 bases fit TRBD2. V lost 6 bases and J lost 2; bases outside the gene matches: 4. This CDR3 contains 15 residues. Per germline, CDR1 MNHNS and CDR2 SASEGT. The DNA of the CDR3 is TGTGCCAGCAGCGGACTAGCGGGAGAGGCCTACGAGCAGTACTTC. This translates into CASSGLAGEAYEQYF.

This clone was counted only a few times. The junction shows a germline mismatch at one end, possibly a read error. This chain connects TRBV11-2 to TRBJ1-5, with a possible D match to TRBD1 (5 bases). Germline V gene lookup returns CDR1 SGHAT and CDR2 FQNNGV. The CDR3 is 14 amino acids. CDR3 amino acids: CASSIDGAHQPQHF. CDR3 nucleotides: TGTGCCAGCAGCATAGACGGGGCACATCAGCCCCAGCATTTT.

The chain couples TRBV7-2 to TRBJ1-1, with D possibly being TRBD1 (5 bases). CDR1 is SGHTA and CDR2 is FQGNSA in the germline V gene. The ends were cut back, 2 bases at V and 8 bases at J, with 15 bases in the middle. CDR3 size: 14 residues. The CDR3 spells CASSLPGGGREAFF. CDR3 nucleotides: TGTGCCAGCAGCTTACCGGGTGGGGGTAGGGAAGCTTTCTTT.